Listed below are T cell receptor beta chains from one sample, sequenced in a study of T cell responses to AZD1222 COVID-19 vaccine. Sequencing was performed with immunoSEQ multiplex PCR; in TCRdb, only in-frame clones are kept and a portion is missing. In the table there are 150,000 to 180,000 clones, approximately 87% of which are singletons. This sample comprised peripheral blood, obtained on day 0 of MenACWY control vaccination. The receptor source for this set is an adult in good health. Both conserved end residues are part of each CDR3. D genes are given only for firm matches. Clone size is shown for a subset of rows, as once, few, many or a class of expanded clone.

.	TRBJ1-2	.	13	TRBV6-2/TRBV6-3	TGTGCCAGCAGTTTAACAGGGTCTCGTGGCTACACCTTC	CASSLTGSRGYTF
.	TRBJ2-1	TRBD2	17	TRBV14	TGTGCCAGCAGCCTTTCCCTGGGACTAGCGGACCACAATGAGCAGTTCTTC	CASSLSLGLADHNEQFF
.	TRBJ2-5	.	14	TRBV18	TGTGCCAGCTCACCGCTGAGTGTAGAAGAGACCCAGTACTTC	CASSPLSVEETQYF
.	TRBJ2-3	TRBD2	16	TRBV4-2	TGTGCCCGACGGGGACTAGCGGGGGGCGGGGCAGATACGCAGTATTTT	CARRGLAGGGADTQYF
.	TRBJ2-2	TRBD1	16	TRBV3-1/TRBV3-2	TGTGCCAGCAGCCAAGGGACAGGGGTTGACACCGGGGAGCTGTTTTTT	CASSQGTGVDTGELFF
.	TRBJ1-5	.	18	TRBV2	TGTGCCAGCAGTGAATATAGGGGCGGGGGGTATAGCAATCAGCCCCAGCATTTT	CASSEYRGGGYSNQPQHF
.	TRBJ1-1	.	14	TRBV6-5	TGTGCCAGCAGGGGAGGGGGGCAGCAGCCTGAAGCTTTCTTT	CASRGGGQQPEAFF
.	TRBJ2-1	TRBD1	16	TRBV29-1	TGCAGCGTTGAAGGAGTCGGGACAGGCCTAAGGGGTGAGCAGTTCTTC	CSVEGVGTGLRGEQFF
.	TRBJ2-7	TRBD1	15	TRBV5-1	TGCGCCAGCAGCTTGGCCCCGGGACAGGCCTACGAGCAGTACTTC	CASSLAPGQAYEQYF
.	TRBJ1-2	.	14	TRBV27	TGTGCCAGCAGTTTCGGGGGGCGTGTGCGAGGCTACACTTTC	CASSFGGRVRGYTF
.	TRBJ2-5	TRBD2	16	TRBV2	TGTGCCAGCAGTGACATGACTAGCGGGGTGGGGGAGACCCAGTACTTC	CASSDMTSGVGETQYF
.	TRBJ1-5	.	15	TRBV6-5	TGTGCCAGCATCACGGGAGGTCTAAGCAATCAGCCCCAGCATTTT	CASITGGLSNQPQHF
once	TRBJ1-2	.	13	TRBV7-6	TGTGCCAGCAGCTTAGCCGGCGGGAATGGCTACACCTTC	CASSLAGGNGYTF
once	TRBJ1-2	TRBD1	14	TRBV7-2	TGTGCCAGCAGCTTAGAGGGACAGATCTATGGCTACACCTTC	CASSLEGQIYGYTF
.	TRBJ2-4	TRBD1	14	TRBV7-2	TGTGCCAGCAGCTTATACACAGGGGAAAACATTCAGTACTTC	CASSLYTGENIQYF
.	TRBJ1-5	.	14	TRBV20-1	TGCAGTGCTAGTGACAATTGGAGCAATCAGCCCCAGCATTTT	CSASDNWSNQPQHF
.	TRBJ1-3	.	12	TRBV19	TGTGGGGCGGAGGGAACTGGAAACACCATATATTTT	CGAEGTGNTIYF
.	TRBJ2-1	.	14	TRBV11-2	TGTGCCAGCAGCTCCCGGGACGGTTACAATGAGCAGTTCTTC	CASSSRDGYNEQFF
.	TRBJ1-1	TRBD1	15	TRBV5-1	TGCGCCAGCAGCCTGTTCCAGGGGGTGAACACTGAAGCTTTCTTT	CASSLFQGVNTEAFF
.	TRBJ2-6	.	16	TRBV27	TGTGCCAGCAGTTTCTCCCCCATCTCTGGGGCCAACGTCCTGACTTTC	CASSFSPISGANVLTF
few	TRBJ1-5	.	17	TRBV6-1	TGTGCCAGCAGTGTGTGGGGGGCTTGGGACACCAATCAGCCCCAGCATTTT	CASSVWGAWDTNQPQHF
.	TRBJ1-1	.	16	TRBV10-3	TGTGCCATCAGTGAAGTTAGACAGACCATGAACACTGAAGCTTTCTTT	CAISEVRQTMNTEAFF
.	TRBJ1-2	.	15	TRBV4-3	TGCGCCAGCAGCCCCAGGGGCAGGGATCACTATGGCTACACCTTC	CASSPRGRDHYGYTF
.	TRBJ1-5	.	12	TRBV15	TGTGCCACCAGCAGAGAGCAGACAGACCAGCATTTT	CATSREQTDQHF